This T cell receptor (beta chain) emerged from a study of cytomegalovirus exposure and HLA in healthy donors. Overall study context: The same platform as the 666 first-cohort repertoires was used for the 95 to 150 validation repertoires, a later analysis reported.

Points from the study as a whole: In vitro confirmation showed three CMV-associated chains to be CMV antigen specific.

A remark on this clone: Its antigen is unknown.

Between the trimmed V and J ends, which lost 0 bases and 0 bases, there was a span of 12 bases. The CDR3 is made up of 17 amino acids. In germline, CDR1 is LGHNA, CDR2 YNFKEQ. Repertoires were generated with immunoSEQ multiplex PCR, while TCRdb's copy carries only in-frame clones and drops some. The profile shows 150,000 to 200,000 clones, 88% of them singletons. This TCR was recovered from a man between 18 and 29 years old in good health and CMV-seronegative. Sequencing input: PBMCs. V usage is TRBV4-2 and J usage is TRBJ1-3; D is unresolved. The CDR3 coding sequence is TGTGCCAGCAGCCAAGATTTCACTCCGGGCTCTGGAAACACCATATATTTT. Translated: CASSQDFTPGSGNTIYF.